The clone carrying this T cell receptor (beta chain) has a handful of counts. The CDR3 runs to 12 residues. Germline-derived CDR1 and CDR2 are MDHEN and SYDVKM. V dropped 8 bases and J dropped 1 base, with 7 bases sitting between them. The data belong to a study of cytomegalovirus exposure and HLA in healthy donors. This PCR relied on a set of 60 Vbeta primers and 13 Jbeta primers. The method was immunoSEQ multiplex PCR; TCRdb's version includes in-frame clones alone and lacks a portion of them. The sample lists about 160,000 clones, about four fifths seen once, with approximately 12% in the top ten. Sequencing was carried out using PBMCs. The TCR was taken from a man between 50 and 59 years old in good health and CMV-seropositive. V gene TRBV28 combines with J gene TRBJ2-3, with D unresolved. CDR3 amino acids: CASGAGTDTQYF. Here the CDR3 DNA reads TGTGCCAGCGGTGCGGGCACAGATACGCAGTATTTT.